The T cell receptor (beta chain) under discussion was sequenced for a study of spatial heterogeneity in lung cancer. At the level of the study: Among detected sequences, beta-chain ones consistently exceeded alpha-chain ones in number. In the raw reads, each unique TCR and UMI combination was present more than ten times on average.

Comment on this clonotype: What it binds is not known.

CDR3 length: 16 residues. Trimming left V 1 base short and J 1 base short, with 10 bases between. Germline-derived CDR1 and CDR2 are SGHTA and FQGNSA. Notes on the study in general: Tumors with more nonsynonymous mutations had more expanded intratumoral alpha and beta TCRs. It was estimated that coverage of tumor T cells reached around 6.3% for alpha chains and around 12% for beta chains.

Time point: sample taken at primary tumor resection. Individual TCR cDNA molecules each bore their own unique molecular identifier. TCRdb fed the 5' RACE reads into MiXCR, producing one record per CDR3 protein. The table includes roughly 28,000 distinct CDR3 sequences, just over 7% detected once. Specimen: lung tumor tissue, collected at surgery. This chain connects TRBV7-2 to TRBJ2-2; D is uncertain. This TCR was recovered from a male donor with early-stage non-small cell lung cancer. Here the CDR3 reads CASSLGQLMNTGELFF. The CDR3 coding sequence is TGTGCCAGCAGCTTAGGGCAGCTAATGAACACCGGGGAGCTGTTTTTT.